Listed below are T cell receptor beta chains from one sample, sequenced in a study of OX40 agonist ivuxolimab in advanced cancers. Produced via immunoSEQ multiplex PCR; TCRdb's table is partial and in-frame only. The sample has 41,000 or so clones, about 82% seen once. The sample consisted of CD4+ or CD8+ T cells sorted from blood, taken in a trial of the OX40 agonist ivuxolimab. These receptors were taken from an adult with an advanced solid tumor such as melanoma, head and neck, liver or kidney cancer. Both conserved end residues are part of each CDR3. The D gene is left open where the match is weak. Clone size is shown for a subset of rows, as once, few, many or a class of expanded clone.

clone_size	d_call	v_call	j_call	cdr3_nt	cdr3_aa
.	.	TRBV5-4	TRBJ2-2	TGTGCCAGCAGCCCCCCTAGCAGCACCGGGGAGCTGTTTTTT	CASSPPSSTGELFF
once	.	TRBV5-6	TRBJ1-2	TGTGCCAGCAGCTTTCAGGGAAAGAACTATGGCTACACCTTC	CASSFQGKNYGYTF
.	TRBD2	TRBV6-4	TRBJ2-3	TGTGCCAGCAGTGAACGGATTAGCGGGAACACAGATACGCAGTATTTT	CASSERISGNTDTQYF
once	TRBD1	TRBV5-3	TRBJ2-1	TGTGCCAGAAGCTATCGGACAGGGGGGGTCAATGAGCAGTTCTTC	CARSYRTGGVNEQFF
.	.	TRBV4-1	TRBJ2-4	TGCGCCAGCAGCCAGGGGCGGGCGCTGCGGAGGATCGAAAACATTCAGTACTTC	CASSQGRALRRIENIQYF
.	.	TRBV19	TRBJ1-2	TGTGCCAGTAGTATCGGTGCCACGGGACTGGAGAACTATGGCTACACCTTC	CASSIGATGLENYGYTF
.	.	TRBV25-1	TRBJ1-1	TGTGCCAGCAGTGAATATAGCGCCCTGGACACTGAAGCTTTCTTT	CASSEYSALDTEAFF
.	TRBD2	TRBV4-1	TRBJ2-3	TGCGCCAGCAAGCTAGCGGGAAGAACAGATACGCAGTATTTT	CASKLAGRTDTQYF
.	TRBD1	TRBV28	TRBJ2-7	TGTGCCAGCAGTTTCGGGACAGGGTTCTACGAGCAGTACTTC	CASSFGTGFYEQYF
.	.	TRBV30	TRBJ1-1	TGTGCCTGGTACGCGGGGGGAGGAAACACTGAAGCTTTCTTT	CAWYAGGGNTEAFF
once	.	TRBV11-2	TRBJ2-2	TGTGCCAGCAGCTTACTGGCGGGGCTTGCGAACACCGGGGAGCTGTTTTTT	CASSLLAGLANTGELFF
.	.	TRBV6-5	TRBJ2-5	TGTGCCAGCAGTTTGAATAGCGCGAGGACCCAGTACTTC	CASSLNSARTQYF
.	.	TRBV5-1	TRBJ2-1	TGCGCCAGCAGCTTGGCCGACCGGGATGAGCAGTTCTTC	CASSLADRDEQFF
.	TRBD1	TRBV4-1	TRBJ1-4	TGCGCCAGCAGCCAAATCCGAATAAGACAGGGAAAAACATCCACTAATGAAAAACTGTTTTTT	CASSQIRIRQGKTSTNEKLFF
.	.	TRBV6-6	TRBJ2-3	TGTGCCAGCAGTTACTCGATCCAGATCCGTGTCGGGACGCAGTATTTT	CASSYSIQIRVGTQYF
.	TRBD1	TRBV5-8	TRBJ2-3	TGTGCCAGCAGCCGAAGGACAGGGGCCCCCCTTAGCACAGATACGCAGTATTTT	CASSRRTGAPLSTDTQYF
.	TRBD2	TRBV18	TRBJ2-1	TGTGCCAGCTCACCCTCCCTGGCGGGGGGGTTGTTTGAGCAGTTCTTC	CASSPSLAGGLFEQFF
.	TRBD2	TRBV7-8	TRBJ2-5	TGTGCCAGCAGCTCTGGGACTACCCGAGAGACCCAGTACTTC	CASSSGTTRETQYF
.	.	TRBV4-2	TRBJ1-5	TGTGCCAGCAGCCAAGAAGGTAGTCGGGGCAATCAGCCCCAGCATTTT	CASSQEGSRGNQPQHF
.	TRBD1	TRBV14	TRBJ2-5	TGTGCCAGCAGCCACCTAGGGACAGGGTCCCAAGAGACCCAGTACTTC	CASSHLGTGSQETQYF
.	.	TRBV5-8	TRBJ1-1	TGTGCCAGCAGAACCGGGACAAAGTCATGGCTGACTGAAGCTTTCTTT	CASRTGTKSWLTEAFF
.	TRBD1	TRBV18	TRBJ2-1	TGTGCCAGCTCACCATTTGGGACAGGGGAGTTCAATGAGCAGTTCTTC	CASSPFGTGEFNEQFF
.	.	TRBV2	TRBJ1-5	TGTGCCAGCAGTGTGGGGGGAGTAAATCAGCCCCAGCATTTT	CASSVGGVNQPQHF
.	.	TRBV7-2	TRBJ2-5	TGTGCCAGCAGCTCGGACTTCCAAGAGACCCAGTACTTC	CASSSDFQETQYF
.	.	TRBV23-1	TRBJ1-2	TGCGCCAGCAGTGCTCCGGGACGGGGAAACTATGGCTACACCTTC	CASSAPGRGNYGYTF
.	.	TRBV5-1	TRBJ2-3	TGCGCCAGCAGCTTGACGGTTAGCACAGATACGCAGTATTTT	CASSLTVSTDTQYF
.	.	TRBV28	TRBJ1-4	TGTGCCAGCAGTCTCCTTCGGGCGGCTAATGAAAAACTGTTTTTT	CASSLLRAANEKLFF